The T cell receptor beta chain described here comes from a study of vaccination and CD4 T cells after COVID-19 (dated by TCRdb to the early 2020s). A note on the overall study: Every convalescent patient had a positive nasal swab PCR test for SARS-CoV-2, with mild disease in several patients and severe disease in one. The convalescent cohort comprised six males and four females, including two Hispanic individuals, seven Caucasians, two Asians and one multiracial person. Each participant got two doses of either the Pfizer-BioNTech BNT162b2 vaccine (n=8) or the Moderna mRNA-1273 vaccine (n=2). Post-COVID blood samples from convalescent patients were collected a median of about 110 days after diagnosis, with a range of 35 to 161 days. Post-vaccine blood samples were taken a median of roughly 72 days after the second vaccine dose, with a range of 14 to 241 days. For stimulating the cultures, overlapping spike peptide pools were used, derived from SARS-CoV-2 as well as from the common cold coronaviruses HCoV-NL63, HCoV-OC43 and HCoV-229E. In control cultures, a CEFX viral epitope pool was used as positive control, an HIV-1 Nef peptide pool was used as negative control, or no peptide was added. The spike-specific CD4+ TCR repertoire was compared before and after mRNA vaccination in approximately 9 COVID-19 convalescent patients and a handful of infection-naive healthy vaccine recipients. Here is what the overall study found, with its caveats: An increase in the median number of SARS-CoV-2-reactive clonotypes from approximately 23 after infection to 38 after vaccination was observed, but the change was not found to be significant. Of the vaccine-specific clones found in convalescent patients, nearly all (304 of 307) were mono-reactive for SARS-CoV-2 spike instead of being cross-reactive with common cold coronaviruses. Relatively few convalescent patients were included in the study, and early timepoints after natural infection were not analyzed. In convalescent patients, a median around 84% of post-vaccine SARS-CoV-2-reactive clones were detected only after vaccination, and vaccine-specific priming was suggested by this finding.

About this clonotype itself: The specificity of this receptor is unknown. No base qualities exist here, and no much larger clone lies one base off it.

The CDR3 contains 13 residues, cysteine and phenylalanine counted. CDR3 DNA only is kept here, 39 bases in frame from base 1. V has 6 bases trimmed and J has 5 bases trimmed; junction bases matching no gene number 3. CDR1 and CDR2, per the germline V gene (reference sequence), are WNHNN and SYGVQD. Receptors were amplified or captured by PCR. DNA from cultured CD4+ T cells was subjected to TCR sequencing with the Oncomine TCR Beta short-read assay at the Johns Hopkins FTIC core. The QIAamp micro DNA kit was used to extract genomic DNA from the cultured CD4+ T cells. Oncomine TCR Beta libraries made from cultured CD4+ T cells were pooled using unique dual indexes and sequenced on an Illumina iSeq 100. The published analysis was carried out like this. Non-productive sequences were removed, and CDR3s not starting with C, not ending with F or W, or shorter than 7 amino acids were discarded. The MANAFEST web application was used to identify antigen-specific clonotypes by comparing peptide-stimulated wells against reference wells and other culture wells. To be called positive, a clone needed an FDR below 0.05, an odds ratio above 5, and a productive frequency above 0.1% in at least two of three replicate wells. Clonotypes that were significantly expanded in both SARS-CoV-2 spike wells and at least one common cold coronavirus spike condition were defined as cross-reactive. Levenshtein distances (stringdist) and unrooted phylogenetic trees (ape) in R version 3.6.1 were used to assess CDR3 homology. The public reads were quality trimmed at Q25 with fastp and then assembled into clones with MiXCR by TCRdb, keeping productive beta chains. Records with the same CDR3 protein are collapsed into one entry carrying the most frequent genes and DNA. These V and J calls derive from TCRdb rather than the authors' analysis. The table for this sample lists about 11,000 distinct CDR3 sequences; around 50% of them were counted only once. The ten largest clonotypes hold over 6.5% of the sample.

Taken with the paper, the label for treatment or condition translates to: roughly 11-day PBMC culture with coronavirus spike peptide pools or control peptides (ViraFEST assay). To expand antigen-specific T cells with peptide pools and then pick out the expanded clonotypes through TCR sequencing, the study relied on the ViraFEST assay. Positive SARS-CoV-2 PCR tests in the convalescent patients dated from March to December 2020, before Alpha, Beta and Delta variants emerged in the United States. Each well held around 1.9 million PBMCs cultured with approximately 10 ug/ml peptide pools in IMDM containing around 5% human AB serum and 10 IU/ml IL-2. Half of the culture medium was replaced with fresh IL-2-containing medium on days 3 and 7. After 9 to 11 days of culture, CD4+ T cells were isolated by negative selection with the EasySep CD4+ T cell isolation kit. PBMCs were separated from whole blood using Ficoll-Paque Plus gradient centrifugation and then either used fresh or cryopreserved at -140C. Each culture condition was generally run in triplicate wells.

The sequence joins TRBV10-1 to TRBJ2-2, with 7 bases aligning to TRBD2. The sequenced sample consisted of CD4+ T cells from blood, cultured in vitro. The TCR comes from a human donor who had recovered from COVID-19. The nucleotide sequence reads TGCGCCAGCAGATTCGGGGGGACCGGGGAGCTGTTTTTT. Translated, it reads CASRFGGTGELFF.